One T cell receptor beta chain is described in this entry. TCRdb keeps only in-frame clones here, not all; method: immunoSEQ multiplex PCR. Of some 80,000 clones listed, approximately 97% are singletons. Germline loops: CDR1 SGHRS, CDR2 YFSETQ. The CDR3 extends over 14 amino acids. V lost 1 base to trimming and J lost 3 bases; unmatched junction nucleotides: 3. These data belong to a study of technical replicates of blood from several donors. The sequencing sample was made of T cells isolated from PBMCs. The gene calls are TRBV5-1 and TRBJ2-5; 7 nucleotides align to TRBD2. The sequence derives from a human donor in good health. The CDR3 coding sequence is TGCGCCAGCAGCTTGTTCCTAGCGGAAGAGACCCAGTACTTC. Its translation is CASSLFLAEETQYF.